This TCR beta chain came from a study of blood T cell repertoires in COVID-19. Background on the study: Acute-phase and convalescent COVID-19 samples originated in the United States, Italy and Spain. Sample material is recorded as cDNA or gDNA derived from T cells, B-cell-depleted T cells, or PBMCs.

Trimming pared 2 bases from V and 6 bases from J, leaving 14 bases between. CDR1 is SGHAT and CDR2 is FQNNGV in the germline V gene. The CDR3 contains 16 residues. This clone was seen a handful of times. In the original processing: Nucleated cell number was recorded as an estimate derived from reference gene primer amplification. Repertoires were generated with immunoSEQ multiplex PCR, while TCRdb's copy carries only in-frame clones and drops some. V and J calls and clone size are copied from that table; D and trimming were computed from the DNA. The repertoire holds about 200,000 clones, approximately 87% seen once, with 0.6% to 0.9% in the top ten.

Sequencing was performed on peripheral blood. The sequence came from a woman in her seventies with acute or convalescent COVID-19. V is TRBV11-2 and J is TRBJ1-6, with D possibly being TRBD1 (6 bases). The CDR3 nucleotides are TGTGCCAGCAGCTTATCGGGGCGGGGGGCTAATTCACCCCTCCACTTT. Translated, it gives CASSLSGRGANSPLHF.